This T cell receptor (beta chain) stems from a study of T cells after yellow fever vaccination (dated by TCRdb to 2018 to 2020). A note on the overall study: The SMART-Seq v4 Ultra Low Input RNA kit was used to prepare libraries from fractions with low cell numbers. Two healthy male donors, one aged 18 to 29 and one aged 30 to 40 years, were included in the cohort. Bulk TCR alpha and beta repertoires were sequenced longitudinally to track T-cell clones before and after primary and booster YFV17D yellow fever vaccination. Blood samples were taken at several timepoints before and after primary and secondary immunization, and bulk PBMC replicates and cell subsets were isolated. General findings and caveats noted by the study authors: After the booster, most of the clones that had expanded following primary vaccination were detected again (roughly 96% of CD4 and roughly 90% of CD8), which suggests that memory was broadly maintained. Compared with the primary T-cell response, the secondary T-cell response was weaker but faster, peaking on day 5 rather than day 15. Computational filtering was required because FACS-sorted repertoires could contain abundant contaminating clonotypes from the bulk population. A small share of clonotypes occurred in both CD4 and CD8 compartments, likely arising from convergent recombination. Because only a couple of donors were included in the study, the extent to which the findings can be generalized is limited.

TCR cDNA was synthesized by 5'RACE template switching, which introduced a universal primer site and unique molecular identifiers. Priming of cDNA synthesis was performed from both the TCR alpha and TCR beta constant segments. Libraries were amplified in two PCR steps, with sample barcodes and sequencing adapters added in the second step. Sequencing of libraries was done on Illumina HiSeq 2500 (2x100 bp) or NovaSeq (2x150 bp). Per the authors' processing: Demultiplexing of reads and collapsing into UMI consensus sequences were performed with MIGEC, and V(D)J alignment was carried out with MiXCR. Vaccine-responding clonotypes were defined with edgeR using replicate PBMC samples, requiring FDR below 0.01 and a log2 fold change above 5 up to day 15. Bulk clonotypes were assigned CD4 or CD8 identity according to which sequenced CD4 or CD8 repertoire held them at higher abundance. The raw public data were reprocessed by TCRdb itself: fastp quality trimming at Q25, MiXCR clonotype calling, in-frame beta chains only. Every CDR3 protein is listed once, alongside the most common genes and DNA of its rows. For this entry, the V and J calls and clone size follow TCRdb and not the study's own pipeline. Across this sample there are about 300,000 distinct CDR3 sequences, with around 6.8% seen only once. The ten largest clones add up to around 17% of the sample.

This specimen's treatment or condition label, interpreted: live attenuated yellow fever vaccine strain. At each blood-draw timepoint, two biological replicates of bulk PBMCs were obtained. PBMCs were isolated from peripheral blood using a standard Ficoll-Paque protocol. TriZol was used to extract RNA from bulk PBMCs, from CD4 and CD8 fractions, and from dextramer-positive and dextramer-negative fractions. About this clonotype itself: Its antigen is still unknown. No base-level quality is on record; no much larger clone is a single base apart.

The starting material was PBMCs, obtained 35 to 50 days after the first yellow fever vaccination. The receptor comes from a man aged 18 to 30 who received the YFV17D yellow fever vaccine.

CDR3 reads: CASSEYVAADTQYF. At the DNA level, the sequence is TGTGCCAGCAGTGAATATGTGGCAGCAGATACGCAGTATTTT. The rearrangement joined TRBV25-1 to TRBJ2-3; confidence is insufficient to name the D gene. CDR1 and CDR2 are drawn from the germline V gene: MGHDK, SYGVNS. The CDR3 measures 14 amino acids from cysteine to phenylalanine. The only DNA kept is the CDR3, 42 bases in frame from the first base. The junction shows trimming of 0 bases on V and 4 bases on J, plus 8 bases between the germline ends.